This T cell receptor (beta chain) was found in a study of T cell responses to AZD1222 COVID-19 vaccine. Study-level information: Second-dose recipients at about 4 or about 12 weeks were treated as one pooled group. Study outcomes and limitations: Unmutated variant regions reportedly attract nearly half of all spike-specific TCRs. Donor demographics were predominantly white British with a female majority; clonal diversity may be underestimated. Researchers report vaccine-associated CD4 TCRs spanning spike, with dominance at 160-218 and 743-854.

Sequenced by immunoSEQ multiplex PCR; TCRdb stores in-frame clones only, minus some. Seen here are some 110,000 clones, 88% observed once, and the top ten hold 2% to 3%. Comment on this clone: Its antigen is not identified.

The CDR3 consists of 11 residues. CDR1 is DFQATT, CDR2 SNEGSKA, per germline (reference sequence). The V end was cut by 4 bases, the J end by 15 bases, with 16 bases between. The sample consisted of peripheral blood, taken on day 0 of AZD1222 vaccination. The receptor was derived from an adult in good health. This rearrangement joins TRBV20-1 to TRBJ2-1, with D tentatively TRBD1 (6 bases). In DNA form, the CDR3 reads TGCAGTGCTACAGGGGACCACCAACGGTTCTTC. Translation: CSATGDHQRFF.